The present entry profiles one T cell receptor beta chain with its context. This clonotype was seen ten or more times. What this receptor recognizes is not known. No clone much larger than this one lies a single base away; base qualities are absent. Read against the paper, the sample's time point label means: newly diagnosed GD, antithyroid drugs for less than 3 months. For both TCR sequencing and RNA sequencing, RNA was extracted from PBMCs in TRIzol. The diagnosis of Graves' disease followed American Thyroid Association guidelines. Patients were recruited from an endocrinology department in Xi'an, China. Each patient gave approximately 10 milliliters of peripheral blood, collected in an EDTA anticoagulant tube. PBMCs were isolated by Ficoll Paque Plus density gradient separation without further T cell sorting. An Agilent 2100 Bioanalyzer and agarose gel were used to check RNA quality, while a NanoDrop 2000 measured RNA concentration.

This specimen belongs to a study of regulatory T cells in long-lasting Graves disease (dated by TCRdb to the early 2020s). In terms of the full investigation: Antithyroid drugs had been taken for less than 3 months by newly diagnosed Graves' disease patients. Peripheral blood TCR sequencing and RNA sequencing compared persistent Graves' disease patients with newly diagnosed Graves' disease patients. The study was conducted in China and was registered as a clinical trial. A total of some 33 samples were covered by TCR sequencing, comprising 13 persistent and around 20 newly diagnosed Graves' disease patients.

Receptors were amplified or captured by multiplex PCR. TCRdb names Illumina HiSeq 4000 as the instrument used. TCR beta libraries were built with iRepertoire HTBI primers and Arm-PCR amplification of CDR3 regions. Before sequencing, the PCR products underwent gel purification. The original pipeline was this. A total of 62 TRBV and approximately 13 TRBJ segments were identified across samples and were used for gene usage analysis of CDR3 amino acid clonotypes. COPE and FqMerger were used to merge filtered high-quality paired reads into contigs. Contigs were aligned with BLAST to IMGT TRBV, TRBD and TRBJ reference genes, and CDR3 was defined per IMGT. Any clonotype with a frequency above 0.1% was counted as a highly expanded clone. Repertoire diversity was measured by Shannon entropy, and V-J evenness by the Gini coefficient. Public clonotypes were defined as clonotypes shared by more than one individual. TCRdb passed the public sequencing reads through fastp at Q25 and MiXCR, retaining productive beta sequences. Identical CDR3 protein sequences are pooled into one entry, listed with their most common genes and DNA. TCRdb's processing, not the authors' own work, is the source of the V and J calls. The sample data list more than 300,000 distinct CDR3 sequences, and around 16% of these were observed just once. The ten largest clones take up about 20% of the sample.

What the study reported, not specific to this receptor: Only the TCR beta chain was sequenced and analyzed. The study examined only peripheral blood because the primary lesion, thyroid tissue, could not be accessed. Lower TCR Shannon entropy and fewer highly expanded clones were observed in persistent Graves' disease patients than in newly diagnosed patients, which suggested clonal expansion. More public clonotypes were shared among persistent patients (more than 2,500) than among newly diagnosed patients (966). The authors noted that the small sample size was a limitation that may lower accuracy. Preferential use of TRBV28, TRBJ1-2 and TRBJ2-5 was observed in persistent disease, whereas TRBV20-1 and TRBJ2-1 were favored in newly diagnosed disease.

The trim is 1 base for V and 1 base for J, with a gap of 20 bases between the germline ends. The germline V gene encodes CDR1 DFQATT and CDR2 SNEGSKA (reference sequence). Counted from cysteine to phenylalanine, this CDR3 has 18 amino acids. Kept here is only the CDR3 DNA, which spans 54 bases and is read in frame from base 1. The sequencing used peripheral blood mononuclear cells (PBMCs), collected at new diagnosis, from a patient treated with antithyroid drugs. The rearrangement joined TRBV20-1 to TRBJ2-1; 6 matching bases give a weak D call of TRBD2. This clonotype was sampled from a female donor with Graves disease. The CDR3 is CSARASWRGALSYNEQFF. The DNA is TGCAGTGCTAGAGCTTCATGGCGGGGCGCGCTTTCCTACAATGAGCAGTTCTTC.